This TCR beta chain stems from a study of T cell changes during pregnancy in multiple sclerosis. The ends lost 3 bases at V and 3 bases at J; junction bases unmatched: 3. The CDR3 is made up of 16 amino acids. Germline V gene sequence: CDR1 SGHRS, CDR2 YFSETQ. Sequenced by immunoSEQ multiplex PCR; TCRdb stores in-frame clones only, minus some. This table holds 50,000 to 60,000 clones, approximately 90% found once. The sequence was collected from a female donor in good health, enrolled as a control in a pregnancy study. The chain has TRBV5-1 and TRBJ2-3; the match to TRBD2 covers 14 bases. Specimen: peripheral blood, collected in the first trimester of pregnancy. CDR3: CASSSGTSGGTDTQYF. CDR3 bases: TGCGCCAGCAGCTCTGGGACTAGCGGGGGAACAGATACGCAGTATTTT.